The rows below give T cell receptor beta chains drawn from one sample of a study of cytomegalovirus exposure and HLA in healthy donors. The protocol was immunoSEQ multiplex PCR, while the TCRdb copy is restricted to in-frame clones and leaves out a portion. The table shows approximately 200,000 clones, with approximately 83% occurring only once. The sample comprised PBMCs. These receptors all come from a girl aged 5-17 years in good health and CMV-seronegative. CDR3s include the opening cysteine and the closing phenylalanine or tryptophan. D genes are given only for firm matches. Some rows have no size entry. The others give once, few or many, or a class for an expanded clone.

CSVGGSSGRIQETQYF	TGCAGCGTTGGAGGTTCGAGCGGGAGGATTCAAGAGACCCAGTACTTC	.	TRBD2	TRBV29-1	TRBJ2-5
CASSQPGLAGGYTGELFF	TGTGCCAGCAGCCAGCCGGGACTAGCGGGGGGCTACACCGGGGAGCTGTTTTTT	.	TRBD2	TRBV5-6	TRBJ2-2
CASGRPGVQPQHF	TGTGCCAGCGGACGACCAGGGGTTCAGCCCCAGCATTTT	.	.	TRBV27	TRBJ1-5
CATSKGNGITTDTQYF	TGTGCCACCAGCAAAGGCAACGGGATAACCACAGATACGCAGTATTTT	.	.	TRBV15	TRBJ2-3
CASSLQVHEQYF	TGTGCCAGCAGTTTACAGGTCCACGAGCAGTACTTC	.	.	TRBV28	TRBJ2-7
CASRFGQGAGELFF	TGTGCCAGCCGGTTTGGACAGGGAGCCGGGGAGCTGTTTTTT	.	TRBD1	TRBV27	TRBJ2-2
CASSTPSRGNSYEQYF	TGTGCCAGCAGCACCCCGTCAAGGGGGAACTCCTACGAGCAGTACTTC	.	.	TRBV7-9	TRBJ2-7
CARSLATCSYEQYF	TGTGCCAGAAGCCTAGCGACTTGCTCCTACGAGCAGTACTTC	few	.	TRBV5-3	TRBJ2-7
CASSLYANEKLFF	TGTGCCAGCAGCTTATATGCTAATGAAAAACTGTTTTTT	.	.	TRBV7-2	TRBJ1-4
CASSSGLAGVYEQYF	TGTGCCAGCAGCTCGGGACTAGCGGGAGTCTACGAGCAGTACTTC	.	TRBD2	TRBV7-2	TRBJ2-7
CASTLTGYEQYF	TGTGCCAGCACCTTGACAGGCTACGAGCAGTACTTC	.	.	TRBV28	TRBJ2-7
CASSLGGGQNNQPQHF	TGTGCCAGCAGCTTAGGAGGGGGACAGAACAATCAGCCCCAGCATTTT	few	TRBD1	TRBV7-6	TRBJ1-5
CASSLRGVSRSTDTQYF	TGTGCCAGCAGCTTAAGGGGCGTGAGTAGAAGCACAGATACGCAGTATTTT	.	.	TRBV5-4	TRBJ2-3
CASRLTGDTEAFF	TGTGCCAGCAGGTTAACAGGGGACACTGAAGCTTTCTTT	.	TRBD1	TRBV5-4	TRBJ1-1
CASRPRSNTEAFF	TGTGCCAGCAGACCCAGGTCGAACACTGAAGCTTTCTTT	.	.	TRBV28	TRBJ1-1
CASSPGSGGVHSYEQYF	TGTGCCAGCAGCCCCGGAAGCGGGGGGGTCCACTCCTACGAGCAGTACTTC	.	TRBD2	TRBV11-2	TRBJ2-7
CASSSTGGDQPQHF	TGTGCCAGTAGTAGCACAGGGGGCGACCAGCCCCAGCATTTT	.	TRBD1	TRBV19	TRBJ1-5
CASSLVSAGVEKLFF	TGCGCCAGCAGCTTGGTCTCGGCAGGGGTTGAAAAACTGTTTTTT	.	.	TRBV5-1	TRBJ1-4
CASSLSGQGRNQPQHF	TGCGCCAGCAGCCTCTCGGGACAGGGGCGAAATCAGCCCCAGCATTTT	.	TRBD1	TRBV4-1	TRBJ1-5
CASSLGGGLTEAFF	TGTGCCAGCAGTTTAGGGGGGGGCCTCACTGAAGCTTTCTTT	.	.	TRBV27	TRBJ1-1
CANNRGMNTEAFF	TGTGCCAATAACAGGGGCATGAACACTGAAGCTTTCTTT	.	TRBD1	TRBV30	TRBJ1-1
CAWSPGSSPLHF	TGTGCCTGGAGTCCAGGGTCTTCACCCCTCCACTTT	.	.	TRBV30	TRBJ1-6
CASSLEVATKTF	TGTGCCAGCAGCTTAGAGGTGGCGACTAAGACCTTC	.	.	TRBV7-2	TRBJ1-2
CASSLGAHFVGTEAFF	TGTGCCAGCAGCTTGGGAGCCCACTTTGTTGGCACTGAAGCTTTCTTT	few	.	TRBV5-8	TRBJ1-1
CASSHTGTSAMGEYF	TGCGCCAGCAGCCACACCGGGACTAGCGCTATGGGGGAGTACTTC	.	TRBD2	TRBV5-1	TRBJ2-7
CASSLVISGGTEAFF	TGTGCCAGCAGCTTAGTCATATCAGGGGGAACTGAAGCTTTCTTT	.	TRBD1	TRBV11-2	TRBJ1-1
CASSPNRAAETQYF	TGTGCCAGCAGCCCAAACAGGGCGGCAGAGACCCAGTACTTC	.	.	TRBV7-2	TRBJ2-5
CSARQDNYGYTF	TGCAGCGCGCGACAGGATAACTATGGCTACACCTTC	.	.	TRBV29-1	TRBJ1-2
CASSLGLAGLYENIQYF	TGCGCCAGCAGCTTGGGACTAGCGGGGTTGTATGAAAACATTCAGTACTTC	.	TRBD2	TRBV5-1	TRBJ2-4
CASSATGARNTEAFF	TGTGCCAGCAGCGCGACAGGGGCACGGAACACTGAAGCTTTCTTT	.	TRBD1	TRBV9	TRBJ1-1
CASKRETVSAGGSPLHF	TGTGCCAGCAAAAGGGAGACAGTTTCGGCCGGGGGGTCACCCCTCCACTTT	.	.	TRBV19	TRBJ1-6
CASSPRGFTEAFF	TGTGCCAGCTCACCGCGGGGATTCACTGAAGCTTTCTTT	.	.	TRBV18	TRBJ1-1
CASSPLEPADGYTF	TGTGCCAGCAGTCCCCTGGAGCCCGCGGATGGCTACACCTTC	.	.	TRBV28	TRBJ1-2
CAIGLYRGDGYTF	TGTGCCATCGGCCTATACAGGGGGGATGGCTACACCTTC	.	TRBD1	TRBV10-3	TRBJ1-2
CAIKGQGKNNEQFF	TGTGCCATCAAGGGACAGGGGAAAAACAATGAGCAGTTCTTC	.	TRBD1	TRBV10-3	TRBJ2-1
CASSSSQGAAEAFF	TGCGCCAGCAGCTCCAGCCAGGGGGCGGCTGAAGCTTTCTTT	.	TRBD1	TRBV5-1	TRBJ1-1
CAWGGLGRRETQYF	TGTGCCTGGGGGGGCCTAGGGCGAAGAGAGACCCAGTACTTC	.	.	TRBV30	TRBJ2-5
CASSMSSVYTEAFF	TGTGCCAGTAGTATGTCTTCTGTCTACACTGAAGCTTTCTTT	.	.	TRBV19	TRBJ1-1
CASTQTYEQYF	TGTGCCAGCACCCAGACCTACGAGCAGTACTTC	.	.	TRBV6-1	TRBJ2-7
CASSPQRGQDTQYF	TGTGCCAGCTCACCCCAGAGGGGGCAGGATACGCAGTATTTT	.	TRBD1	TRBV18	TRBJ2-3
CASSFLAGGTQYF	TGTGCCAGCAGCTTTCTAGCGGGAGGGACGCAGTATTTT	.	TRBD2	TRBV5-6	TRBJ2-3
CASSSRDRQGGETQYF	TGTGCCAGCAGCTCCCGGGACAGGCAGGGGGGAGAGACCCAGTACTTC	.	TRBD1	TRBV9	TRBJ2-5
CASSPGQSGSYEQYF	TGTGCCAGCAGCCCAGGACAGTCTGGGTCCTACGAGCAGTACTTC	once	.	TRBV7-9	TRBJ2-7
CASSERQGNTEAFF	TGTGCCAGCAGTGAAAGACAGGGGAACACTGAAGCTTTCTTT	few	TRBD1	TRBV2	TRBJ1-1
CASSLLSEQFF	TGTGCCAGCAGCTTGCTCAGTGAGCAGTTCTTC	.	.	TRBV5-6	TRBJ2-1
CASSLWQGLGTDTQYF	TGTGCCAGCAGCTTGTGGCAGGGACTAGGTACAGATACGCAGTATTTT	.	TRBD2	TRBV5-4	TRBJ2-3
CATTELGGSLAGYTF	TGTGCCACGACAGAATTAGGGGGCTCGCTGGCTGGCTACACCTTC	few	TRBD1	TRBV6-5	TRBJ1-2
CASSFPGTSGRARSYF	TGTGCCAGCAGCTTTCCCGGGACTAGCGGGAGGGCCAGGTCGTACTTC	.	.	TRBV12-1	TRBJ2-7
CASSLTGSGFIGIYF	TGTGCCAGCAGCTTAACAGGGTCTGGATTTATAGGCATATATTTT	once	.	TRBV7-8	TRBJ1-3
CASSPPAGSEQFF	TGTGCCAGCTCACCACCGGCAGGAAGTGAGCAGTTCTTC	.	.	TRBV18	TRBJ2-1